This TCR beta chain derives from a study of blood T cell repertoires in COVID-19. Across the study: Spain, Italy and the United States supplied samples that represented acute and convalescent COVID-19. The cDNA or gDNA used as material had been derived from T cells, B-cell-depleted T cells, or PBMCs.

TCRdb keeps only in-frame clones here, not all; method: immunoSEQ multiplex PCR. This sample yields under 200,000 clones, of which over 75% are seen a single time; approximately 9.9% belongs to the top ten. The CDR3 length is 14 residues. V was clipped by 5 bases and J by 4 bases, with 13 bases between them. Per germline, CDR1 KGHSH and CDR2 LQKENI. V gene TRBV18 combines with J gene TRBJ2-3, with D tentatively TRBD2 (5 bases). The sequence was obtained from a man aged 45-65 years who had recovered from COVID-19. The sample taken for sequencing was PBMCs or T cells enriched from blood (not recorded which). CDR3 amino acids: CASSTGTGADTQYF. The CDR3 coding sequence is TGTGCCAGCTCAACCGGCACCGGGGCAGATACGCAGTATTTT.